Listed below are T cell receptor beta chains from one sample, sequenced in a study of blood T cell repertoires in COVID-19. The assay was immunoSEQ multiplex PCR, and TCRdb's table has in-frame clones only and misses some. In the table there are 60,000 or so clones, more than 80% of which are singletons. The sequencing input was peripheral blood. The receptors here all came from a human donor with active COVID-19. The donor label of this sample is uncertain. The CDR3 runs from the conserved cysteine through the conserved F or W. A D gene is named only where the DNA matches it firmly. The listing skips clone size in some rows; elsewhere it reads once, few, many or a size class.

>TRBD1|once|TRBV28|TRBJ1-2
CASSPDRVNGYTF
TGTGCCAGCAGTCCTGACAGGGTTAATGGCTACACCTTC
>.|.|TRBV7-2|TRBJ2-1
CASTRRGSLNEQFF
TGTGCCAGCACCCGGCGGGGATCCCTCAATGAGCAGTTCTTC
>.|.|TRBV30|TRBJ2-7
CVTGVVHEQYF
TGTGTCACGGGGGTAGTTCACGAGCAGTACTTC
>TRBD1|.|TRBV9|TRBJ2-1
CASSQPTGVEQFF
TGTGCCAGTTCCCAACCTACAGGGGTTGAGCAGTTCTTC
>TRBD1|.|TRBV4-2|TRBJ1-2
CASSQSSNRGDYGYTF
TGTGCCAGCAGCCAATCCTCCAACAGGGGGGACTATGGCTACACCTTC
>TRBD1|.|TRBV7-2|TRBJ2-7
CASSYPGQRSSYEQYF
TGTGCCAGCAGCTATCCGGGACAGCGAAGCTCCTACGAGCAGTACTTC
>.|.|TRBV30|TRBJ1-5
CAWSAIGTGGNQPQHF
TGTGCCTGGAGTGCGATCGGAACAGGTGGCAATCAGCCCCAGCATTTT
>.|.|TRBV5-1|TRBJ1-2
CASSSNHRVGIYGYTF
TGCGCCAGCAGCTCCAACCACAGGGTTGGGATCTATGGCTACACCTTC
>.|.|TRBV4-3|TRBJ2-2
CASSLDKPNTGELFF
TGCGCCAGCAGCCTCGACAAGCCGAACACCGGGGAGCTGTTTTTT
>TRBD2|.|TRBV4-1|TRBJ2-1
CASSQGLAATLDEQFF
TGCGCCAGCAGCCAAGGACTAGCTGCAACCTTGGATGAGCAGTTCTTC
>.|.|TRBV30|TRBJ1-5
CAWSPQGNQPQHF
TGTGCCTGGAGTCCCCAGGGGAATCAGCCCCAGCATTTT
>TRBD2|.|TRBV6-2/TRBV6-3|TRBJ2-1
CASSYSTLAGARNEQFF
TGTGCCAGCAGTTACTCCACTCTAGCGGGCGCCCGCAATGAGCAGTTCTTC
>TRBD2|.|TRBV19|TRBJ2-7
CASSIDLGTTTYEQYF
TGTGCCAGTAGTATAGATCTTGGGACTACTACCTACGAGCAGTACTTC
>TRBD2|.|TRBV4-3|TRBJ2-2
CASSLGGGANTGELFF
TGCGCCAGCAGTTTAGGCGGGGGAGCGAACACCGGGGAGCTGTTTTTT
>.|.|TRBV9|TRBJ1-2
CASSHTYGGDYGYTF
TGTGCCAGCAGCCATACTTACGGGGGGGACTATGGCTACACCTTC
>TRBD1|.|TRBV9|TRBJ1-6
CASSAQGTASNSPLHF
TGTGCCAGCAGCGCTCAAGGGACAGCCAGTAATTCACCCCTCCACTTT
>TRBD2|.|TRBV2|TRBJ2-2
CASLDAGGVGELFF
TGTGCTAGCTTAGATGCGGGAGGTGTCGGGGAGCTGTTTTTT
>TRBD2|.|TRBV4-3|TRBJ2-1
CASSQDQAGSSTSGSNHEQFF
TGCGCCAGCAGCCAAGATCAGGCCGGAAGTTCGACTAGCGGGAGTAACCATGAGCAGTTCTTC
>TRBD2|.|TRBV29-1|TRBJ2-5
CSVSRLAGRQETQYF
TGCAGCGTATCCCGACTAGCGGGGAGACAAGAGACCCAGTACTTC